This T cell receptor beta chain comes out of a study of cytomegalovirus exposure and HLA in healthy donors. Assay: immunoSEQ multiplex PCR; the TCRdb copy retains only in-frame clones and omits some. The sample contains more than 45,000 clones, around nine tenths of which appear only once. These donors were members of the roughly 110-subject validation cohort, a group separate from the approximately 700-subject first cohort. Concerning this clone itself: Its matching antigen is unknown.

Study-wide findings and caveats: Some public TCRs appeared in many individuals, while most sequences were rare. Cytomegalovirus association was listed for 164 TCR beta chains. It was confirmed in vitro that three of the CMV-associated chains were specific for CMV antigens.

This TCR was sampled from a woman aged 25 to 45 in good health and CMV-seronegative. Sequencing was performed on PBMCs.

CDR3 DNA: TGTGCCTGGAGTACTAGCGGGGTTGAGCAGTTCTTC. Translating it yields CAWSTSGVEQFF. The chain has TRBV30 and TRBJ2-1; 10 nucleotides agree with TRBD2. J lost 9 bases, V lost 2 bases, and 1 base had no gene match. This CDR3 contains 12 residues. The germline CDR1 and CDR2 sequences are GTSNPN and SVGIG (reference sequence). Combining the CDR3 with reference TRBV30 and TRBJ2-1 gives the whole variable domain SQTIHQWPATLVQPVGSPLSLECTVEGTSNPNLYWYRQAAGRGLQLLFYSVGIGQISSEVPQNLSASRPQDRQFILSSKKLLLSDSGFYLCAWSTSGVEQFFGPGTRLTVL.